These 20 T cell receptor beta chains were sequenced from one sample in a study of metastatic and nonmetastatic thyroid tumors. TCRdb reanalyzed the PCR reads with MiXCR. Here the sample spans 10,000 to 15,000 clones, 20% to 25% being singletons. Every patient was untreated before thyroid surgery. The sequencing sample was made of blood. The receptors come from a female donor with papillary thyroid cancer or a benign thyroid nodule (not recorded which). Some clones in this sample may be carry-over from other donors' samples.

This sequence joins TRBV9 and TRBJ2-2; 8 bases fit TRBD1. This CDR3 has 15 residues. The junction had 3 bases not matched to a gene; V was cut back by 4 bases and J by 1 base. Germline lookup yields CDR1 SGDLS and CDR2 YYNGEE. The CDR3 coding sequence is TGTGCCAGCAGCAGAGGACAGGGGAACACCGGGGAGCTGTTTTTT. Translated: CASSRGQGNTGELFF.

This clone has a count of ten or more. The chain is built from TRBV30 and TRBJ2-1; D is undetermined. Germline values: CDR1 GTSNPN, CDR2 SVGIG (reference sequence). The length of the CDR3 is 14 residues. V lost 5 bases to trimming and J lost 0 bases, with 11 bases between them. The CDR3 is CAWGDGGSYNEQFF. The CDR3 bases are TGTGCCTGGGGTGACGGTGGCTCCTACAATGAGCAGTTCTTC.

This clone occurred many times. The chain combines TRBV29-1 with TRBJ2-7; D unresolved. CDR3 length: 12 amino acids. Germline V gene sequence: CDR1 SQVTM, CDR2 ANQGSEA. Between the trimmed V and J ends, which lost 0 bases and 2 bases, there was a span of 5 bases. CDR3 loop: CSVEDRAYEQYF. CDR3 bases: TGCAGCGTTGAAGACAGAGCCTACGAGCAGTACTTC.

This clone qualifies as medium-sized (0.01 to 0.1%). The chain is built from TRBV6-5 and TRBJ2-5; perhaps D is TRBD1 or TRBD2 (6 bases each). The CDR3 spans 14 residues. Germline V gene lookup returns CDR1 MNHEY and CDR2 SVGAGI. Between the trimmed V and J ends, which lost 3 bases and 5 bases, there was a span of 13 bases. CDR3 residues: CASSYQQGGETQYF. The CDR3 nucleotides read TGTGCCAGCAGTTATCAACAAGGGGGGGAGACCCAGTACTTC.

The chain joins TRBV4-1 to TRBJ2-3; 11 positions match TRBD2. The length of the CDR3 is 19 residues. CDR1 MGHRA and CDR2 YSYEKL come from the germline V gene. V shed 3 bases and J 2 bases; nucleotides not matched to a gene: 13. The CDR3 nucleotides are TGCGCCAGCAGCCAGGCTAGGACTAGCGGGCTGGGTCTCACAGATACGCAGTATTTT. Protein sequence: CASSQARTSGLGLTDTQYF.

Turning to this clone: This may be a read error, as it is one base from a much larger clone. This specimen includes other DNA sequences encoding the same CDR3. V usage is TRBV20-1 and J usage is TRBJ2-3; 7 bases line up with TRBD2. This CDR3 spans 19 amino acids. V was clipped by 6 bases and J by 0 bases; unmatched bases: 21. The germline V gene encodes CDR1 DFQATT and CDR2 SNEGSKA (reference sequence). The CDR3 loop reads CSAGLAAPEAGFSTDTQYF. The CDR3 DNA sequence: TGCAGTGCCGGCCTAGCGGCCCCTGAAGCCGGTTTTAGCACAGATACGCAGTATTTT.

The chain is built from TRBV5-5 and TRBJ1-1; no clear D. The CDR3 consists of 13 residues. V lost 4 bases and J lost 7, with 14 bases in between. The germline CDR1 and CDR2 sequences are SGHKS and YYEKEE (reference sequence). CDR3 nucleotides: TGTGCCAGCAGCGCTACGACCGTCCATGAAGCTTTCTTT. This sequence encodes CASSATTVHEAFF.

This clone is labeled as medium-sized. J is TRBJ1-3 and V is TRBV6-5; D remains unclear. Per germline, CDR1 MNHEY and CDR2 SVGAGI. V lost 0 bases, J lost 0 bases, and 9 bases lay in between. CDR3 length: 16 residues. Here the CDR3 reads CASSYSRPFSGNTIYF. CDR3 bases: TGTGCCAGCAGTTACTCGAGGCCTTTCTCTGGAAACACCATATATTTT.

This clone was counted a few times. One end of the junction is discordant with germline, which a read error may explain. The V gene is TRBV6-2 or TRBV6-3, the J gene TRBJ2-3; 8 nucleotides line up with TRBD1. This CDR3 is built from 17 residues. Germline V gene data show CDR1 as MNHEY and CDR2 as SVGEGT. The CDR3 DNA sequence: TGTGCCAGCAGTCAGGACGGCAGGGGGCTTCTGACAGATAAGCAGTATTTT. It encodes CASSQDGRGLLTDKQYF.

This clone was seen just once. The chain joins TRBV9 to TRBJ2-3; D unresolved. V lost 3 bases and J lost 0, with 11 bases in between. The CDR3 has 15 residues. Germline CDR1 is SGDLS and CDR2 is YYNGEE. The CDR3 loop is CASSGHGSSTDTQYF. The CDR3 coding sequence is TGTGCCAGCAGCGGCCACGGGTCTAGCACAGATACGCAGTATTTT. The whole variable domain, filled in from reference TRBV9 and TRBJ2-3, reads DSGVTQTPKHLITATGQRVTLRCSPRSGDLSVYWYQQSLDQGLQFLIQYYNGEERAKGNILERFSAQQFPDLHSELNLSSLELGDSALYFCASSGHGSSTDTQYFGPGTRLTVL.

The V and J genes are TRBV11-2 and TRBJ2-3, with 7 bases lining up with TRBD2. The CDR3 is 16 residues long. The germline V gene encodes CDR1 SGHAT and CDR2 FQNNGV. Trimming cost V 4 bases and J 1 base; bases outside gene matches: 8. The CDR3 DNA follows: TGTGCCAGCAGCTCAGAGAGGGGACTACGCACAGATACGCAGTATTTT. Protein product: CASSSERGLRTDTQYF.

This clone is termed medium-sized (0.01 to 0.1%). The chain recombines TRBV19 with TRBJ1-2, with TRBD1 identical over 7 bases. The CDR3 extends over 13 amino acids. Germline V gene lookup returns CDR1 LNHDA and CDR2 SQIVND (reference sequence). Germline trimming cut 9 bases from V and 4 bases from J; bases unmatched to any gene: 8. Here the CDR3 DNA reads TGTGCCAGAGCGGGACAGCGGAGCTATGGCTACACCTTC. It specifies CARAGQRSYGYTF. Full variable domain (remainder filled in from reference TRBV19 and TRBJ1-2): DGGITQSPKYLFRKEGQNVTLSCEQNLNHDAMYWYRQDPGQGLRLIYYSQIVNDFQKGDIAEGYSVSREKKESFPLTVTSAQKNPTAFYLCARAGQRSYGYTFGSGTRLTVV.

This clone came up many times. CDR3: CASSQDRGSIRQYV. The DNA of the CDR3 is TGTGCCAGCAGCCAAGATAGGGGTTCCATCCGGCAGTACGTC. This chain connects TRBV4-2 to TRBJ2-7; maybe TRBD1 (5 bases). Germline CDR1 and CDR2: LGHNA and YNFKEQ. Between the trimmed V and J ends, which lost 0 bases and 9 bases, there was a span of 15 bases. CDR3 length equals 14 residues.

This clone is medium-sized in the sample. The chain is built from TRBV6-1 and TRBJ1-1; no reliable D call. The V end was cut by 4 bases, the J end by 0 bases, with 6 bases between. Germline CDR1 is MNHNS and CDR2 is SASEGT. The CDR3 is made up of 13 amino acids. The CDR3 spells CASSGEMNTEAFF. The DNA for the CDR3 is TGTGCCAGCAGTGGGGAAATGAACACTGAAGCTTTCTTT.

This clone is termed medium-sized. This sequence joins TRBV27 and TRBJ2-7; 8 positions agree with TRBD1. The CDR3 contains 15 residues. The germline V gene has CDR1 MNHEY and CDR2 SMNVEV (reference sequence). V lost 2 bases, J lost 5 bases, and 8 bases stayed unmatched. CDR3 region: CASSLKGDRRHEQYV. The CDR3 DNA reads TGTGCCAGCAGTTTAAAGGGGGACAGGAGGCACGAGCAGTACGTC.

V usage is TRBV6-1 and J usage is TRBJ1-1, with D possibly matching TRBD1 (5 bases). The CDR3 runs 12 residues. Germline lookup yields CDR1 MNHNS and CDR2 SASEGT. V gave up 6 bases and J gave up 12 bases, with 17 bases separating them. The CDR3 region is CASSKDISRTFF. CDR3 DNA sequence: TGTGCCAGCAGCAAGGACATTTCACGAACTTTCTTT.

This clone is medium-sized. The rearrangement joins TRBV6-1 to TRBJ1-1, with D uncertain. Germline CDR1 reads MNHNS; CDR2 reads SASEGT. With 6 bases removed from V and 11 bases from J, the gap between germline ends came to 22 bases. The CDR3 extends over 14 amino acids. CDR3 protein: CASRTGAAGAWAFF. CDR3 DNA: TGTGCCAGCAGGACTGGAGCAGCAGGCGCTTGGGCTTTCTTT.

This clone occurred many times. The chain carries TRBV20-1 and TRBJ2-6, with 7 bases fitting TRBD1. V lost 6 bases and J lost 0; bases outside the gene matches: 5. Per germline, CDR1 DFQATT and CDR2 SNEGSKA (reference sequence). The CDR3 totals 15 residues. CDR3 sequence reads: CSARDSLSGANVLTF. CDR3 DNA: TGCAGTGCCAGGGACAGCCTCTCTGGGGCCAACGTCCTGACTTTC.

Of note for this clone: A much larger clone sits a single nucleotide away, making a read error possible. The chain recombines TRBV4-2 with TRBJ2-1; 8 bases map to TRBD1. Germline loops: CDR1 LGHNA, CDR2 YNFKEQ. The length of the CDR3 is 15 residues. CDR3 loop: CASRQTGDSYNEQFF. The CDR3 nucleotides read TGTGCCAGCCGCCAGACAGGGGACTCCTACAATGAGCAGTTCTTC.

This clone showed up many times. This chain uses TRBV3-1 with TRBJ2-5; possibly TRBD1 for D (6 bases). CDR3 length equals 14 residues. CDR1 LGHDT and CDR2 YNNKEL come from the germline V gene (reference sequence). The germline V and J ends were trimmed by 2 bases and 5 bases, with 12 bases remaining between them. The DNA for the CDR3 is TGTGCCAGCAGCCAACGGGCTAGGGGGGAGACCCAGTACTTC. It is translated as CASSQRARGETQYF.